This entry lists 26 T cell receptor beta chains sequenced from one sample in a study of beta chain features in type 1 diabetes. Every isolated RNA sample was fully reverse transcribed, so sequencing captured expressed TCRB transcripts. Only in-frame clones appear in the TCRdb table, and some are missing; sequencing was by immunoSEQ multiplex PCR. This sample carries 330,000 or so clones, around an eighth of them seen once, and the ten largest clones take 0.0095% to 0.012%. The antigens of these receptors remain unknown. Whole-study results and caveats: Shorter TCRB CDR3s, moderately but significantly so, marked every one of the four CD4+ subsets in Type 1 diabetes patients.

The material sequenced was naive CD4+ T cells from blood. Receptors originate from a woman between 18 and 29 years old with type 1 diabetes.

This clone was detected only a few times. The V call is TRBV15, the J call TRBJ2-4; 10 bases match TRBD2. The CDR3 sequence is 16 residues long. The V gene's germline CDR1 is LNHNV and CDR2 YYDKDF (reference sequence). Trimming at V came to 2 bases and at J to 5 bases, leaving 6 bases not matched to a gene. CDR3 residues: CATSRPPGLAENIQYF. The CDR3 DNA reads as TGTGCCACCAGCAGACCTCCTGGACTAGCGGAAAACATTCAGTACTTC.

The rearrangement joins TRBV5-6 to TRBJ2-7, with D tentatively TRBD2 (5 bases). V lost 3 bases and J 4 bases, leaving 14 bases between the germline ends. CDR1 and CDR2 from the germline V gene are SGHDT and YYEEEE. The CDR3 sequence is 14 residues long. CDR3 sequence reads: CASSYSPGRYEQYF. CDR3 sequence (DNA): TGTGCCAGCAGCTACAGTCCGGGAAGGTACGAGCAGTACTTC.

The chain's CDR3 is CASSTLAGTDTQYF. CDR3 bases: TGTGCCAGCTCAACTCTAGCGGGCACAGATACGCAGTATTTT. This chain links TRBV9 with TRBJ2-3; 7 bases align to TRBD2. The V gene's germline CDR1 is SGDLS and CDR2 YYNGEE. J was trimmed by 1 base and V by 7 bases; bases with no gene match: 6. The CDR3 contains 14 residues.

The CDR3 sequence: CASSASSGSVEQFF. CDR3 nucleotides: TGTGCCAGCAGTGCGTCTAGCGGGTCTGTTGAGCAGTTCTTC. This rearrangement joins TRBV6-4 to TRBJ2-1, with 8 bases fitting TRBD2. V shed 4 bases, J shed 9 bases, and the junction held 8 bases outside the gene matches. The germline V gene encodes CDR1 MRHNA and CDR2 SNTAGT. The CDR3 covers 14 residues.

The CDR3 is CSVASGLGGYTF. CDR3 bases: TGCAGCGTTGCGTCGGGACTTGGTGGCTACACCTTC. This chain links TRBV29-1 with TRBJ1-2, with D maybe TRBD1 (5 bases). The V gene's germline CDR1 is SQVTM and CDR2 ANQGSEA. V was clipped by 4 bases and J by 7 bases, with 13 bases between them. CDR3 size: 12 residues.

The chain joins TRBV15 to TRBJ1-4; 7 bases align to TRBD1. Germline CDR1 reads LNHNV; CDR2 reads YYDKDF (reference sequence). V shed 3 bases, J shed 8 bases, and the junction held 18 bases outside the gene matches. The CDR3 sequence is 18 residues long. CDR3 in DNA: TGTGCCACCAGCAGGGAAGTACCGTCCAGGGGGATAGGGGAAAAACTGTTTTTT. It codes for CATSREVPSRGIGEKLFF.

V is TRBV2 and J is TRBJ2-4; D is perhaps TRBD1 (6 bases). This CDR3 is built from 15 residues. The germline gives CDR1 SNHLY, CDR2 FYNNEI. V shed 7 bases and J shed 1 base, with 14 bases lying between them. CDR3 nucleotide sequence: TGTGCCAGCAAGTACAGGGTACGGGCCAAAAACATTCAGTACTTC. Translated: CASKYRVRAKNIQYF.

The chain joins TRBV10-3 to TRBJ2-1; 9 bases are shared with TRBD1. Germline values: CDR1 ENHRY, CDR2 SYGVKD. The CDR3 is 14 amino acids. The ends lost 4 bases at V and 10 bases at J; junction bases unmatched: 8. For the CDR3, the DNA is TGTGCCATCAGTGCCAGGGACAGGGCGAACGAGCAGTTCTTC. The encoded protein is CAISARDRANEQFF.

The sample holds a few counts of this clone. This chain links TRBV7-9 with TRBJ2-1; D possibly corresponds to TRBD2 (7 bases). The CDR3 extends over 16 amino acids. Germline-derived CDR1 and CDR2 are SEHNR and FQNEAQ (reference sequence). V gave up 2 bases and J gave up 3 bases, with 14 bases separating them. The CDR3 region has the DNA TGTGCCAGCAGCTTATACCGGGGGGCGAACTACAATGAGCAGTTCTTC. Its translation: CASSLYRGANYNEQFF.

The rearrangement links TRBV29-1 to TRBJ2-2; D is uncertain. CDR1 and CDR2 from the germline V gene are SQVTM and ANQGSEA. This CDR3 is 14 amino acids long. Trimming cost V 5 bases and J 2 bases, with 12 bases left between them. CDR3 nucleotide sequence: TGCAGCGTTAAAATGGGCCCCAACACCGGGGAGCTGTTTTTT. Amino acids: CSVKMGPNTGELFF.

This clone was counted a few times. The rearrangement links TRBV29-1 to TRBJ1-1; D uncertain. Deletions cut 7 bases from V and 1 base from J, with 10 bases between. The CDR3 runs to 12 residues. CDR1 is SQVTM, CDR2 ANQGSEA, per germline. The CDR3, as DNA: TGCAGCGCTGACACAACGAACACTGAAGCTTTCTTT. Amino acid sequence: CSADTTNTEAFF.

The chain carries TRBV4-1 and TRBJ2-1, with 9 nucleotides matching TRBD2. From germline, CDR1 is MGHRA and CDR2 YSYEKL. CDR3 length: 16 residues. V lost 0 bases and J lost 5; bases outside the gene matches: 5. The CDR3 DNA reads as TGCGCCAGCAGCCAAGATTCCCTAGCGGGACACAATGAGCAGTTCTTC. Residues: CASSQDSLAGHNEQFF.

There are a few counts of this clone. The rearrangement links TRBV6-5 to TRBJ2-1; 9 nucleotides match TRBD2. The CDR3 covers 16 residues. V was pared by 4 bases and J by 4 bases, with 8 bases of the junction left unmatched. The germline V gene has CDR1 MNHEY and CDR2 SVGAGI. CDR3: CASSSLSGRWYNEQFF. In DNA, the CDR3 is TGTGCCAGCAGTTCCCTAAGCGGGAGGTGGTACAATGAGCAGTTCTTC.

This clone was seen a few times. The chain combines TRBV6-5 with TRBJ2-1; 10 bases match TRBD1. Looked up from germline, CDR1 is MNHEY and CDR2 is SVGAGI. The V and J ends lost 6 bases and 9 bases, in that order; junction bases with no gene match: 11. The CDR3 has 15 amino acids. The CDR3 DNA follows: TGTGCCAGCAGCCCCCCCGGGACAGGGGCCCTTGAGCAGTTCTTC. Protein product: CASSPPGTGALEQFF.

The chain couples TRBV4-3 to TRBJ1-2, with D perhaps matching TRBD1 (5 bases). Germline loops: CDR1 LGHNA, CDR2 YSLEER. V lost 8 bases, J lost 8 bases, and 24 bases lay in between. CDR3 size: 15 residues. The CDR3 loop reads CASGPGLGAMWGYTF. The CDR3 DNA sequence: TGCGCCAGCGGCCCGGGCCTTGGGGCAATGTGGGGCTACACCTTC.

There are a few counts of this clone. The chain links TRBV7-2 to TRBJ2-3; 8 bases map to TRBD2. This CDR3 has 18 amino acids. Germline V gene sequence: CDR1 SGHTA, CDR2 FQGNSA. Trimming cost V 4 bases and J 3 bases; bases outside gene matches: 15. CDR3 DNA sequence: TGTGCCAGCAGCTCCCCTAGGGGGGCGGGGGGAGGGACAGATACGCAGTATTTT. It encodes CASSSPRGAGGGTDTQYF.

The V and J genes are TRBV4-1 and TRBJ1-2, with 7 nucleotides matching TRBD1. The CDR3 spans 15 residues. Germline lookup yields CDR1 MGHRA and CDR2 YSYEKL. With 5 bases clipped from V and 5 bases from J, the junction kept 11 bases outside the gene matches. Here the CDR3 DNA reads TGCGCCAGCAGCGACCGACGTACAGGGGTGTATGGCTACACCTTC. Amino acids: CASSDRRTGVYGYTF.

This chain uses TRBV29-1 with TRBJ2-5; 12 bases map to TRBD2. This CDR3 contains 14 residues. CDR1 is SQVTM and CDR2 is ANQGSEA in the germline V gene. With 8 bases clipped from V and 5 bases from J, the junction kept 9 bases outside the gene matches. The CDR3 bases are TGCAGCTCCCTACTAGCGGGAGGCGGGGAGACCCAGTACTTC. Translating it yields CSSLLAGGGETQYF.

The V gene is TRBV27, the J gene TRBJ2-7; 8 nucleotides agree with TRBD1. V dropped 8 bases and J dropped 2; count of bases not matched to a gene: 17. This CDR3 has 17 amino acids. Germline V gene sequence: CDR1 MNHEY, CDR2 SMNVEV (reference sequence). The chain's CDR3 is CASRRTGKVADTYEQYF. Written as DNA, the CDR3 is TGTGCCAGCCGTCGGACAGGGAAAGTAGCGGATACCTACGAGCAGTACTTC.

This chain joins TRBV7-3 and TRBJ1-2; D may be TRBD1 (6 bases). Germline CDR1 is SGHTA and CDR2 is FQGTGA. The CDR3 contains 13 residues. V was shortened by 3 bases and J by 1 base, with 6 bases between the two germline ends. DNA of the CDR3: TGTGCCAGCAGCTTGGACAGTAACTATGGCTACACCTTC. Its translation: CASSLDSNYGYTF.

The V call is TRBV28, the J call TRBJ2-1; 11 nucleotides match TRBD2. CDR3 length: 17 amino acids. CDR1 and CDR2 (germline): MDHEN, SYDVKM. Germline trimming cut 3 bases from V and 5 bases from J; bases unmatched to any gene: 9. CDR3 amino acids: CASSLLRLAGYHNEQFF. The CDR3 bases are TGTGCCAGCAGTTTGCTCCGACTAGCGGGATACCACAATGAGCAGTTCTTC.

CDR3 residues: CASSPGIRVLGTEAFF. The DNA for the CDR3 is TGTGCCAGCAGCCCCGGGATTCGCGTTCTCGGGACTGAAGCTTTCTTT. This chain connects TRBV21-1 to TRBJ1-1. TRBV21-1 is annotated as a pseudogene. CDR3 length: 16 residues.

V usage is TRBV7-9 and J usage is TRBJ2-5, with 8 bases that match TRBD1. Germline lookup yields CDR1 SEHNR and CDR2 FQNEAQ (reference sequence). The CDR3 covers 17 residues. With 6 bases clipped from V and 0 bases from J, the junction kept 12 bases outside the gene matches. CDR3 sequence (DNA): TGTGCCAGCAGTCCACGAACCGGGACAGGAGACCAAGAGACCCAGTACTTC. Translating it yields CASSPRTGTGDQETQYF.

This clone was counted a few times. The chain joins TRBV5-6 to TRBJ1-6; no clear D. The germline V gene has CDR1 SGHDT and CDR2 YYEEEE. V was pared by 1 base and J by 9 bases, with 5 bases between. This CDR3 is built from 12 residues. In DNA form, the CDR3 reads TGTGCCAGCAGCTTGTATCGTTCACCCCTCCACTTT. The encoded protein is CASSLYRSPLHF.

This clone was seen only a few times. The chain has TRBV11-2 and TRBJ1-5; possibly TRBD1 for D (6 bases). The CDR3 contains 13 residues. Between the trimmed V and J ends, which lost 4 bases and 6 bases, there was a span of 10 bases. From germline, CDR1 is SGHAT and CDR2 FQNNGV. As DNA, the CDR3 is TGTGCCAGCAGCTCTACAGGGTTTCAGCCCCAGCATTTT. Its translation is CASSSTGFQPQHF.

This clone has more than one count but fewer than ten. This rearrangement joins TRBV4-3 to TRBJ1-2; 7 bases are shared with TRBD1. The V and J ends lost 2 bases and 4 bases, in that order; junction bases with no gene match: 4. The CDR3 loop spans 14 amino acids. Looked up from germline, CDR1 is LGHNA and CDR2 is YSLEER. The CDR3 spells CASSQHGTAYGYTF. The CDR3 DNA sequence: TGCGCCAGCAGCCAACACGGGACAGCCTATGGCTACACCTTC.